The clone carrying this T cell receptor beta chain was observed a few times. These data originate in a study of blood T cell repertoires in COVID-19. Study information: T cells, B-cell-depleted T cells, or PBMCs provided the cDNA or gDNA that served as material.

The protocol was immunoSEQ multiplex PCR, while the TCRdb copy is restricted to in-frame clones and leaves out a portion. Of 150,000 to 200,000 clones detected, approximately 90% appear once; the ten largest clones hold 4.4%. The V end was cut by 0 bases, the J end by 8 bases, with 17 bases between. This CDR3 spans 16 amino acids. Germline assignment: CDR1 SGDLS and CDR2 YYNGEE. The sample comprised peripheral blood. The clonotype comes from a human donor in a cohort sampled during active COVID-19. This rearrangement joins TRBV9 to TRBJ1-4, with D tentatively TRBD1 (6 bases). CDR3 in DNA: TGTGCCAGCAGCGTAGGGGCCCGGGACAAAGGCGAAAAACTGTTTTTT. This sequence encodes CASSVGARDKGEKLFF.